Shown below are 29 T cell receptor beta chains from a single sample sequenced in a study of blood T cell repertoires in COVID-19. Clones were sequenced by immunoSEQ multiplex PCR, and TCRdb holds only the in-frame ones, with some missing. The table records a few hundred thousand clones, 88% of them present only once. The sample consisted of PBMCs or T cells enriched from blood (not recorded which). Every receptor here comes from a woman aged 40 to 50 with acute COVID-19.

This clone was counted only a few times. Other nucleotide sequences from this sample produce the same CDR3. CDR3 loop: CASSGTGGYEQYV. DNA of the CDR3: TGTGCCAGTTCCGGGACAGGGGGTTACGAGCAGTACGTC. The chain uses TRBV27 and TRBJ2-7; 11 bases match TRBD1. Germline CDR1 is MNHEY and CDR2 is SMNVEV (reference sequence). The CDR3 is 13 residues long. Unmatched junction bases numbered 5, after V lost 9 bases and J lost 4 bases.

This rearrangement joins TRBV27 to TRBJ2-7, with TRBD2 matching 10 bases. The CDR3 length is 14 residues. The V gene end was trimmed by 8 bases and the J gene end by 2 bases; junction bases not matched to a gene: 6. CDR1 and CDR2 from the germline V gene are MNHEY and SMNVEV (reference sequence). The CDR3 DNA reads TGTGCCAGCGGTCCTAGCGGGGGCACCTACGAGCAGTACTTC. Protein product: CASGPSGGTYEQYF.

The V and J genes are TRBV6-5 and TRBJ1-2, with D unresolved. With 4 bases removed from V and 3 bases from J, the gap between germline ends came to 9 bases. The CDR3 consists of 13 residues. Germline-derived CDR1 and CDR2 are MNHEY and SVGAGI. Here the CDR3 DNA reads TGTGCCAGCAGTTCGAGGGAAGACTATGGCTACACCTTC. It codes for CASSSREDYGYTF.

This chain links TRBV11-3 with TRBJ2-2; D ambiguous. The length of the CDR3 is 15 residues. Germline V gives CDR1 SGHNT, CDR2 YENEEA. Trimming stripped 2 bases from V and 6 bases from J, with 13 bases between. The CDR3 DNA sequence: TGTGCCAGCAGCTTATTTGGGCCTTCGGCCGGGGAGCTGTTTTTT. Its translation is CASSLFGPSAGELFF.

The chain recombines TRBV7-9 with TRBJ1-6, with 7 bases matching TRBD1. This CDR3 comprises 15 residues. The germline CDR1 and CDR2 sequences are SEHNR and FQNEAQ (reference sequence). With V trimmed by 4 bases and J by 6 bases, 6 bases remained unmatched. The CDR3 DNA reads TGTGCCAGCAGCTCGACGACAGGGCTTAATTCACCCCTCCACTTT. Amino acid sequence: CASSSTTGLNSPLHF.

The table lists this clone with a count of one. The chain uses TRBV14 and TRBJ1-4; D is ambiguous. Trimming removed 0 bases from V and 7 bases from J, with 9 bases in between. This CDR3 has 14 residues. From germline, CDR1 is SGHDN and CDR2 FVKESK. The DNA of the CDR3 is TGTGCCAGCAGCCAAGAATATGGGAGTGAAAAACTGTTTTTT. Its protein is CASSQEYGSEKLFF.

In its sample, this clone was seen once. The chain employs TRBV7-9 and TRBJ1-1, with D unresolved. V shed 1 base and J shed 0 bases, with 9 bases lying between them. Germline assignment: CDR1 SEHNR and CDR2 FQNEAQ (reference sequence). The CDR3 has 15 amino acids. CDR3 sequence reads: CASSLEAAMNTEAFF. DNA for the CDR3: TGTGCCAGCAGCTTAGAAGCGGCGATGAACACTGAAGCTTTCTTT.

The rearrangement links TRBV18 to TRBJ2-2, with no clear D. This CDR3 contains 13 residues. Germline values: CDR1 KGHSH, CDR2 LQKENI. Trimming removed 2 bases at V and 6 bases at J, with 7 bases between. For the CDR3, the DNA is TGTGCCAGCTCACCATTATCAGCCGGGGAGCTGTTTTTT. This codes for CASSPLSAGELFF.

CDR3 amino acids: CAWRRTGLANYGYTF. CDR3 DNA sequence: TGTGCCTGGAGGAGGACAGGGCTAGCTAACTATGGCTACACCTTC. The V and J genes are TRBV30 and TRBJ1-2; 8 nucleotides agree with TRBD1. This CDR3 has 15 residues. The germline gives CDR1 GTSNPN, CDR2 SVGIG (reference sequence). J lost 0 bases, V lost 3 bases, and 6 bases had no gene match.

The chain combines TRBV19 with TRBJ1-3; 7 nucleotides agree with TRBD1. The V gene end was trimmed by 2 bases and the J gene end by 2 bases; junction bases not matched to a gene: 0. Germline V CDR1 and CDR2: LNHDA, SQIVND (reference sequence). This CDR3 is 14 amino acids long. CDR3 nucleotide sequence: TGTGCCAGTAGTATAACAGGGGCTGGAAACACCATATATTTT. This sequence encodes CASSITGAGNTIYF. Variable domain in full (rest from reference TRBV19 and TRBJ1-3): DGGITQSPKYLFRKEGQNVTLSCEQNLNHDAMYWYRQDPGQGLRLIYYSQIVNDFQKGDIAEGYSVSREKKESFPLTVTSAQKNPTAFYLCASSITGAGNTIYFGEGSWLTVV.

This clone was counted only a few times. The chain employs TRBV2 and TRBJ2-5, with 9 nucleotides matching TRBD1. The CDR3 sequence is 17 residues long. The germline gives CDR1 SNHLY, CDR2 FYNNEI. J lost 4 bases, V lost 7 bases, and 16 bases had no gene match. CDR3 nucleotide sequence: TGTGCCAGCAAAGGTTCCAGGGGACAGGGTAATCGAGAGACCCAGTACTTC. Its translation: CASKGSRGQGNRETQYF. The full variable domain, with the rest looked up from reference TRBV2 and TRBJ2-5, is EPEVTQTPSHQVTQMGQEVILRCVPISNHLYFYWYRQILGQKVEFLVSFYNNEISEKSEIFDDQFSVERPDGSNFTLKIRSTKLEDSAMYFCASKGSRGQGNRETQYFGPGTRLLVL.

The rearrangement uses TRBV6-4 and TRBJ2-1; 8 positions agree with TRBD2. V dropped 6 bases and J dropped 0; count of bases not matched to a gene: 1. This CDR3 has 14 residues. Per the germline V gene, CDR1 is MRHNA and CDR2 is SNTAGT. This CDR3 is CASSLAGSYNEQFF. The CDR3, as DNA: TGTGCCAGCAGCCTAGCGGGCTCCTACAATGAGCAGTTCTTC.

This clone was seen only once. The J gene is TRBJ2-2, the V gene TRBV9; TRBD2 matches 12 bases. Germline V gives CDR1 SGDLS, CDR2 YYNGEE. This CDR3 spans 18 amino acids. V trimming: 0 bases; J trimming: 1 base; junction bases outside the gene matches: 4. The CDR3 DNA follows: TGTGCCAGCAGCGTAGGACTAGCGGGAGTCGGGAACACCGGGGAGCTGTTTTTT. Translating gives CASSVGLAGVGNTGELFF. The whole variable domain, remainder taken from reference TRBV9 and TRBJ2-2, is DSGVTQTPKHLITATGQRVTLRCSPRSGDLSVYWYQQSLDQGLQFLIQYYNGEERAKGNILERFSAQQFPDLHSELNLSSLELGDSALYFCASSVGLAGVGNTGELFFGEGSRLTVL.

The chain combines TRBV19 with TRBJ2-1; 9 positions match TRBD2. The CDR3 is 18 residues long. Per germline, CDR1 LNHDA and CDR2 SQIVND (reference sequence). Trimming cost V 1 base and J 0 bases; bases outside gene matches: 7. This CDR3 reads CASSIVAGAPGSYNEQFF. DNA for the CDR3: TGTGCCAGTAGTATAGTAGCGGGAGCCCCAGGCTCCTACAATGAGCAGTTCTTC.

J is TRBJ1-2 and V is TRBV6-1; 7 nucleotides align to TRBD1. This CDR3 has 15 residues. J was trimmed by 8 bases and V by 1 base; bases with no gene match: 10. Germline values: CDR1 MNHNS, CDR2 SASEGT. The chain's CDR3 is CASSEGGQTYKGYTF. CDR3 sequence (DNA): TGTGCCAGCAGTGAAGGGGGACAGACGTACAAGGGCTACACCTTC.

The rearrangement links TRBV7-9 to TRBJ2-1; TRBD2 agrees at 11 bases. The CDR3 spans 16 residues. Germline V gene lookup returns CDR1 SEHNR and CDR2 FQNEAQ (reference sequence). V shed 4 bases, J shed 8 bases, and the junction held 10 bases outside the gene matches. The CDR3 loop is CASSYGLLAGVDEQFF. CDR3 DNA: TGTGCCAGCAGCTACGGACTACTAGCGGGAGTCGATGAGCAGTTCTTC.

This clone was observed once. This chain uses TRBV19 with TRBJ1-1, with D perhaps TRBD1 (5 bases). The germline V and J ends were trimmed by 1 base and 5 bases, with 14 bases remaining between them. Germline CDR1 is LNHDA and CDR2 is SQIVND (reference sequence). The length of the CDR3 is 15 residues. CDR3 in DNA: TGTGCCAGTAGTATAGGCCAGGGTATACGGACTGAAGCTTTCTTT. Translation gives CASSIGQGIRTEAFF.

The chain joins TRBV4-3 to TRBJ2-2; tentative D call: TRBD1 (5 bases). In germline, CDR1 is LGHNA, CDR2 YSLEER. V shed 0 bases and J shed 3 bases, with 8 bases lying between them. CDR3 length: 15 amino acids. The CDR3 here is CASSQDRAYTGELFF. DNA of the CDR3: TGCGCCAGCAGCCAAGACAGGGCTTACACCGGGGAGCTGTTTTTT.

The chain employs TRBV14 and TRBJ1-6; no reliable D call. Germline V gene data show CDR1 as SGHDN and CDR2 as FVKESK. The CDR3 contains 12 residues. The V gene lost 1 base and the J gene lost 13 bases, with 8 bases spanning the gap. The CDR3 nucleotides are TGTGCCAGCAGCCAAGTTCGTGGCCCCCTCCACTTT. It codes for CASSQVRGPLHF.

The chain carries TRBV29-1 and TRBJ2-1; D uncertain. The CDR3 is 12 residues long. Germline-derived CDR1 and CDR2 are SQVTM and ANQGSEA. Trimming shortened V by 1 base and J by 7 bases, and 8 bases separated the two germline ends. The DNA for the CDR3 is TGCAGCGTTGAAGTTTCAGGAAATGAGCAGTTCTTC. It yields the protein CSVEVSGNEQFF.

This clone was found once. This chain joins TRBV28 and TRBJ1-1; no clear D gene. Germline lookup yields CDR1 MDHEN and CDR2 SYDVKM. The CDR3 covers 13 residues. Trimming took off 3 bases at V and 8 bases at J, with 13 bases between the two ends. CDR3 sequence: CASSFSVSSEAFF. The CDR3 DNA reads TGTGCCAGCAGTTTTAGTGTATCCTCGGAAGCTTTCTTT.

V usage is TRBV4-2 and J usage is TRBJ2-6, with D maybe TRBD2 (6 bases). Trimming took 0 bases from V and 4 from J, leaving 16 bases between them. Germline assignment: CDR1 LGHNA and CDR2 YNFKEQ. This CDR3 has 18 residues. The CDR3 sequence is CASSQDYLAAPGANVLTF. CDR3 bases: TGTGCCAGCAGCCAAGATTATTTAGCGGCGCCAGGGGCCAACGTCCTGACTTTC.

The chain carries TRBV21-1 and TRBJ2-3; no DNA check was done on the table's D call, TRBD1. TRBV21-1 is noted as a pseudogene. CDR3 length: 14 residues. The DNA of the CDR3 is TGTGCCAGCACCTTAGGACAGGGCCTAGATACGCAGTATTTT. Translating it yields CASTLGQGLDTQYF.

This chain links TRBV4-1 with TRBJ1-3, with TRBD1 as a possible D gene (5 bases). Germline V lookup: CDR1 MGHRA, CDR2 YSYEKL. The CDR3 extends over 14 amino acids. Between the trimmed V and J ends, which lost 4 bases and 0 bases, there was a span of 7 bases. This CDR3 reads CASSRTGSGNTIYF. The CDR3 nucleotides are TGCGCCAGCAGCCGCACAGGCTCTGGAAACACCATATATTTT.

The count of this clone is one. The chain recombines TRBV7-9 with TRBJ2-4; possible D gene TRBD2, 6 bases. V was cut by 7 bases and J by 9 bases, with 22 bases left in between. The CDR3 consists of 15 residues. From germline, CDR1 is SEHNR and CDR2 FQNEAQ (reference sequence). The CDR3 sequence: CASMGGGGQIGIQYF. The CDR3 bases are TGTGCCAGCATGGGGGGAGGCGGGCAGATCGGCATTCAGTACTTC. Full variable domain (rest looked up from reference TRBV7-9 and TRBJ2-4): DTGVSQNPRHKITKRGQNVTFRCDPISEHNRLYWYRQTLGQGPEFLTYFQNEAQLEKSRLLSDRFSAERPKGSFSTLEIQRTEQGDSAMYLCASMGGGGQIGIQYFGAGTRLSVL.

The gene calls are TRBV12-3 or TRBV12-4 and TRBJ2-2; weak D call: TRBD1 (6 bases). V lost 11 bases to trimming and J lost 1 base, with 11 bases between them. The CDR3 has 13 amino acids. The DNA of the CDR3 is TGTGCCCTCAAAGGGGGGAACACCGGGGAGCTGTTTTTT. Translating gives CALKGGNTGELFF.

This chain connects TRBV6-2 or TRBV6-3 to TRBJ1-5; D call uncertain. Germline V gene data show CDR1 as MNHEY and CDR2 as SVGEGT. V was pared by 7 bases and J by 7 bases, with 20 bases between. The CDR3 loop spans 15 amino acids. DNA for the CDR3: TGTGCCAGCACCCCGAATCTGGGAGTAAACCAGCCCCAGCATTTT. Residues: CASTPNLGVNQPQHF.

V gene TRBV13 combines with J gene TRBJ1-3; D gene uncertain. CDR1 is PRHDT, CDR2 FYEKMQ, per germline (reference sequence). The CDR3 consists of 15 residues. Trimming removed 1 base from V and 2 bases from J, with 9 bases in between. CDR3 region: CASSLVGGTGNTIYF. As DNA, the CDR3 is TGTGCCAGCAGCTTAGTGGGAGGGACTGGAAACACCATATATTTT.

The chain recombines TRBV24-1 with TRBJ1-5; TRBD1 aligns across 9 bases. Germline assignment: CDR1 KGHDR and CDR2 SFDVKD. J gave up 6 bases and V 3 bases, and 8 bases lay outside the gene matches. This CDR3 region has 16 residues. The CDR3 spells CATSDAGTGRFQPQHF. CDR3 coding DNA: TGTGCCACCAGTGATGCCGGGACAGGGAGGTTTCAGCCCCAGCATTTT.